The entry below describes one TCR beta chain. Its antigen remains unidentified. The time point here: week 3, after first cycle of checkpoint inhibitor. Prior systemic cancer therapy, immunosuppressant use and other active malignancies excluded patients. V shed 3 bases and J shed 10 bases, with 17 bases lying between them. CDR1 is SGDLS and CDR2 is YYNGEE in the germline V gene. The CDR3 covers 15 residues. This record belongs to a study of blood T cell dynamics during melanoma immunotherapy. Findings and limits, study-wide: Unlike progressors, later disease-control patients had W3 repertoires gaining clonality or diversity.

Profiled with immunoSEQ multiplex PCR; TCRdb holds only in-frame clones, not every one. The sample contains tens of thousands of clones, 80% to 85% of which appear only once. The sequencing used blood, collected from a patient treated with checkpoint blockade. The receptor was derived from a human donor with melanoma. This chain uses TRBV9 with TRBJ1-6, with a possible D match to TRBD1 (6 bases). CDR3 sequence: CASSDSGQTQSPLHF. The CDR3 DNA reads TGTGCCAGCAGCGACTCAGGACAGACTCAATCACCCCTCCACTTT.